This entry lists 24 T cell receptor beta chains sequenced from one sample in a study of T cell changes during pregnancy in multiple sclerosis. Profiled with immunoSEQ multiplex PCR; TCRdb holds only in-frame clones, not every one. Of 80,000 or so clones listed, 85% to 95% are singletons. This sample comprised peripheral blood, obtained in the second trimester of pregnancy. The source of these receptors is a female donor in good health, enrolled as a control in a pregnancy study.

The CDR3 protein is CASSLTDRVYEQYF. The CDR3 bases are TGTGCCAGCAGTCTTACGGACAGGGTCTACGAGCAGTACTTC. The V and J genes are TRBV28 and TRBJ2-7; 8 bases match TRBD1. The CDR3 loop spans 14 amino acids. V gave up 5 bases and J gave up 3 bases; unmatched junction bases: 6. CDR1 and CDR2 (germline): MDHEN, SYDVKM.

The chain carries TRBV6-1 and TRBJ2-5; D is unclear. From germline, CDR1 is MNHNS and CDR2 SASEGT. V lost 4 bases and J 2 bases, leaving 14 bases between the germline ends. The CDR3 has 15 amino acids. The CDR3 DNA follows: TGTGCCAGCAGTGTACTACCTCATACTCAAGAGACCCAGTACTTC. Translated, it gives CASSVLPHTQETQYF.

This clone appeared a single time. J is TRBJ2-3 and V is TRBV10-1, with D maybe TRBD2 (6 bases). V shed 6 bases and J shed 2 bases, with 9 bases lying between them. This CDR3 has 13 amino acids. CDR1 is WNHNN, CDR2 SYGVQD, per germline (reference sequence). The CDR3 DNA is TGCGCCAGCAGGGGGAGGATCACAGATACGCAGTATTTT. Protein sequence: CASRGRITDTQYF.

The J gene is TRBJ2-1, the V gene TRBV29-1, with D unclear. V gave up 2 bases and J gave up 7 bases, with 18 bases separating them. Germline CDR1 and CDR2: SQVTM and ANQGSEA. The CDR3 is 15 amino acids. The CDR3 region is CSVEPRPGGSNEQFF. The CDR3 coding sequence is TGCAGCGTTGAACCCCGACCGGGTGGTTCGAATGAGCAGTTCTTC.

The chain combines TRBV29-1 with TRBJ2-2; 7 nucleotides agree with TRBD2. Germline V gives CDR1 SQVTM, CDR2 ANQGSEA. The J segment lost 5 bases and the V segment lost 2 bases, leaving 5 bases of the junction unmatched. The CDR3 has 14 amino acids. The CDR3: CSVEYGAGTGELFF. As DNA, the CDR3 is TGCAGCGTTGAATACGGAGCGGGGACCGGGGAGCTGTTTTTT.

The rearrangement uses TRBV19 and TRBJ2-6; D gene uncertain. Trimming pared 10 bases from V and 0 bases from J, leaving 10 bases between. The CDR3 consists of 14 residues. Germline V gene sequence: CDR1 LNHDA, CDR2 SQIVND (reference sequence). CDR3 sequence reads: CATLAHSGANVLTF. In DNA, the CDR3 is TGTGCCACCCTCGCGCACTCTGGGGCCAACGTCCTGACTTTC.

The rearrangement links TRBV5-1 to TRBJ2-1, with 8 nucleotides matching TRBD1. Germline V gives CDR1 SGHRS, CDR2 YFSETQ. With V trimmed by 0 bases and J by 4 bases, 3 bases remained unmatched. The CDR3 is 15 residues long. CDR3 region: CASSLVGQAYNEQFF. CDR3 DNA: TGCGCCAGCAGCTTGGTGGGACAGGCATACAATGAGCAGTTCTTC. The full variable domain, completed using reference TRBV5-1 and TRBJ2-1, is KAGVTQTPRYLIKTRGQQVTLSCSPISGHRSVSWYQQTPGQGLQFLFEYFSETQRNKGNFPGRFSGRQFSNSRSEMNVSTLELGDSALYLCASSLVGQAYNEQFFGPGTRLTVL.

This chain links TRBV11-2 with TRBJ2-1; 8 nucleotides match TRBD2. The length of the CDR3 is 19 residues. The trim removed 5 bases at V and 7 bases at J, leaving 22 bases unmatched. CDR1 SGHAT and CDR2 FQNNGV come from the germline V gene. For the CDR3, the DNA is TGTGCCAGCAGCGTGGGACTAGTTAAGGGACAAGGGCTGCGGAATGAGCAGTTCTTC. It translates to CASSVGLVKGQGLRNEQFF.

The V call is TRBV5-1, the J call TRBJ2-1; 9 nucleotides align to TRBD2. Trimming at V came to 4 bases and at J to 8 bases, leaving 13 bases not matched to a gene. CDR3 length: 16 amino acids. Germline CDR1 SGHRS, CDR2 YFSETQ. CDR3 DNA sequence: TGCGCCAGCAGCCCGCCGGTAGCGGGAGCATTGGATGAGCAGTTCTTC. Protein: CASSPPVAGALDEQFF.

The chain has TRBV6-5 and TRBJ2-1; D might be TRBD2 (5 bases). The CDR3 totals 13 residues. CDR1 is MNHEY, CDR2 SVGAGI, per germline. Trimming stripped 7 bases from V and 0 bases from J, with 7 bases between. Here the CDR3 reads CASKGVSYNEQFF. In nucleotides, the CDR3 is TGTGCCAGCAAGGGAGTCTCCTACAATGAGCAGTTCTTC.

This rearrangement joins TRBV5-6 to TRBJ2-7; TRBD2 matches 10 bases. Trimming removed 0 bases from V and 5 bases from J; junction bases left unmatched: 5. Per germline, CDR1 SGHDT and CDR2 YYEEEE. CDR3 size: 15 residues. CDR3 region: CASSLGLAGVNEQYF. In DNA, the CDR3 is TGTGCCAGCAGCTTGGGTCTAGCGGGAGTCAACGAGCAGTACTTC.

This clone was recorded only once. The chain combines TRBV18 with TRBJ2-1; D not resolved. Germline values: CDR1 KGHSH, CDR2 LQKENI. Trimming pared 4 bases from V and 9 bases from J, leaving 10 bases between. This CDR3 comprises 12 residues. Here the CDR3 DNA reads TGTGCCAGCTCACTTCAAAGAGGTGAGCAGTTCTTC. As protein: CASSLQRGEQFF.

The chain links TRBV11-2 to TRBJ1-2, with D maybe TRBD1 (5 bases). The CDR3 is 13 amino acids. With 6 bases removed from V and 6 bases from J, the gap between germline ends came to 14 bases. Per germline, CDR1 SGHAT and CDR2 FQNNGV. In DNA form, the CDR3 reads TGTGCCAGCAGATTGGGGCACAGTCATGGCTACACCTTC. It codes for CASRLGHSHGYTF.

This clone has only one observation. The chain is built from TRBV10-3 and TRBJ2-3; the match to TRBD2 covers 8 bases. CDR1 is ENHRY, CDR2 SYGVKD, per germline. This CDR3 spans 18 amino acids. V shed 5 bases, J shed 3 bases, and the junction held 16 bases outside the gene matches. The CDR3 DNA sequence: TGTGCCATCAGTCCCACGACGCCAAGCGGGAGCCGAACAGATACGCAGTATTTT. It is translated as CAISPTTPSGSRTDTQYF.

The chain is built from TRBV21-1 and TRBJ2-7; the D call TRBD1 from the table was never checked on the DNA. TRBV21-1 is reported as a pseudogene. The length of the CDR3 is 15 residues. The CDR3 loop reads CASSIRDSLFGEQYF. The DNA for the CDR3 is TGTGCCAGCAGCATCCGGGACAGTCTCTTTGGCGAGCAGTACTTC.

The chain joins TRBV28 to TRBJ1-1; D call uncertain. CDR3 length: 13 amino acids. The germline V gene has CDR1 MDHEN and CDR2 SYDVKM. Trimming removed 2 bases at V and 4 bases at J, with 8 bases between. The CDR3 is CASSLRRTTEAFF. The CDR3 bases are TGTGCCAGCAGTTTACGGAGGACCACTGAAGCTTTCTTT.

The V gene is TRBV7-9, the J gene TRBJ1-3, with TRBD1 as a possible D gene (5 bases). Looked up from germline, CDR1 is SEHNR and CDR2 is FQNEAQ (reference sequence). V was shortened by 1 base and J by 8 bases, with 18 bases between the two germline ends. The CDR3 consists of 16 residues. The CDR3 DNA is TGTGCCAGCAGCTTAGGGGCCGAACGCCCGGGGGACACCATATATTTT. Its protein product is CASSLGAERPGDTIYF.

The chain is built from TRBV30 and TRBJ2-3; perhaps TRBD2 as D (6 bases). The CDR3 has 15 residues. V dropped 3 bases and J dropped 10 bases, with 23 bases sitting between them. CDR1 is GTSNPN and CDR2 is SVGIG in the germline V gene (reference sequence). The CDR3 sequence is CAWRKGAGIPGAQYF. In DNA form, the CDR3 reads TGTGCCTGGAGGAAAGGCGCAGGGATCCCGGGGGCGCAGTATTTT.

This clone was counted once. The chain joins TRBV27 to TRBJ1-1; 8 bases map to TRBD1. CDR3 size: 16 residues. Germline CDR1 is MNHEY and CDR2 is SMNVEV (reference sequence). V dropped 3 bases and J dropped 4; count of bases not matched to a gene: 10. The CDR3 sequence: CASSFVAGGGGTEAFF. CDR3 sequence (DNA): TGTGCCAGCAGTTTCGTAGCAGGGGGCGGTGGCACTGAAGCTTTCTTT.

CDR3 in amino acids: CASSLAPGAGNIGYTF. CDR3 in DNA: TGCGCCAGCAGCTTGGCCCCGGGTGCGGGGAACATTGGCTACACCTTC. The chain links TRBV5-1 to TRBJ1-2; no clear D. This CDR3 is built from 16 residues. The V gene lost 0 bases and the J gene lost 7 bases, with 19 bases spanning the gap. CDR1 and CDR2 (germline): SGHRS, YFSETQ.

This chain joins TRBV7-8 and TRBJ1-2; D perhaps matches TRBD1 (6 bases). Trimming shortened V by 5 bases and J by 9 bases, and 13 bases separated the two germline ends. Germline V CDR1 and CDR2: SGHVS, FQNEAQ. The CDR3 length is 12 residues. CDR3 in DNA: TGTGCCAGCAGCATACAGGGAAGGCGCTACACCTTC. This codes for CASSIQGRRYTF. Full variable domain (missing parts from reference TRBV7-8 and TRBJ1-2): GAGVSQSPRYKVAKRGQDVALRCDPISGHVSLFWYQQALGQGPEFLTYFQNEAQLDKSGLPSDRFFAERPEGSVSTLKIQRTQQEDSAVYLCASSIQGRRYTFGSGTRLTVV.

This chain connects TRBV10-2 to TRBJ1-2, with TRBD1 matching 11 bases. CDR3 length: 17 residues. Germline CDR1 WSHSY, CDR2 SAAADI. J was trimmed by 2 bases and V by 3 bases; bases with no gene match: 8. The CDR3 spells CASSDGPGQGGNYGYTF. The CDR3 DNA reads TGCGCCAGCAGTGATGGGCCGGGACAGGGGGGGAACTATGGCTACACCTTC.

The rearrangement uses TRBV19 and TRBJ1-2, with D possibly TRBD1 on 5 matching bases. The CDR3 has 13 amino acids. V was clipped by 7 bases and J by 4 bases, with 13 bases between them. Germline values: CDR1 LNHDA, CDR2 SQIVND (reference sequence). The DNA for the CDR3 is TGTGCCAGTACCCTCAGACAGACCTATGGCTACACCTTC. It codes for CASTLRQTYGYTF.

The chain couples TRBV28 to TRBJ1-1; no clear D gene. Trimming pared 6 bases from V and 4 bases from J, leaving 9 bases between. CDR1 and CDR2 from the germline V gene are MDHEN and SYDVKM. The length of the CDR3 is 12 residues. The CDR3 region is CASSVGGTEAFF. In DNA, the CDR3 is TGTGCCAGCAGCGTAGGCGGCACTGAAGCTTTCTTT.